The entry that follows covers one T cell receptor beta chain sequence. Its antigen is as yet unknown. This sample was included in a study of CXCR3-negative and CXCR3-positive naive CD8 T cells. Study-level findings and limits: For CXCR3-positive naive cells, TRB CDR3s were more hydrophobic than those of CXCR3-negative naive cells.

The method, 5' RACE with UMI labels, was used to prepare the TRB cDNA libraries. TCRdb processed the 5' RACE reads again and assigns one entry to each CDR3 protein, with no DNA. This table lists around 65,000 distinct CDR3 sequences. Per germline, CDR1 LGHNA and CDR2 YSLEER. This CDR3 is 19 amino acids long. The sequenced sample consisted of naive CXCR3+ CD8+ T cells from blood. The subset is: CD45RO-CCR7+CD27+CD95- naive CD8+ T cells expressing CXCR3 (TNR3+). V is TRBV4-3 and J is TRBJ2-6. The sequence was collected from a human donor in good health. Some clones in this sample may be carry-over from other donors' samples. Here the CDR3 reads CASSQDEVRVFDGANVLTF.